This T cell receptor (beta chain) derives from a study of T cells in Graves' hyperthyroidism and ophthalmopathy. Each person with ophthalmopathy scored at least 3 on the Clinical Activity Score, reached NOSPECS grade 4 or higher, and had been ill under 3 months. Every diagnosis used clinical symptoms, serum thyroxine and TRAb, thyroid ultrasound and orbital computed tomography. The CDR3 loop spans 13 amino acids. Germline assignment: CDR1 LNHDA and CDR2 SQIVND (reference sequence). Details on this clonotype: A single base separates this from a much larger clone, so it may be a read error.

Researchers took RNA transcripts and amplified the TCR beta CDR3 regions from them. HTBI primers drove first-round RT-PCR of the TCR CDR3. One entry per CDR3 protein results from TCRdb running MiXCR on the multiplex PCR reads. The repertoire holds roughly 560,000 distinct CDR3 sequences, with roughly 15% as singletons. The V call is TRBV19, the J call TRBJ2-2; no clear D. The clonotype originates from a woman in her forties with Graves' ophthalmopathy. Sequenced sample: blood. The CDR3 DNA reads TGTGCCGGTAGTATGATACCCACCGGGGAGCTGTTTTTT. Protein product: CAGSMIPTGELFF.